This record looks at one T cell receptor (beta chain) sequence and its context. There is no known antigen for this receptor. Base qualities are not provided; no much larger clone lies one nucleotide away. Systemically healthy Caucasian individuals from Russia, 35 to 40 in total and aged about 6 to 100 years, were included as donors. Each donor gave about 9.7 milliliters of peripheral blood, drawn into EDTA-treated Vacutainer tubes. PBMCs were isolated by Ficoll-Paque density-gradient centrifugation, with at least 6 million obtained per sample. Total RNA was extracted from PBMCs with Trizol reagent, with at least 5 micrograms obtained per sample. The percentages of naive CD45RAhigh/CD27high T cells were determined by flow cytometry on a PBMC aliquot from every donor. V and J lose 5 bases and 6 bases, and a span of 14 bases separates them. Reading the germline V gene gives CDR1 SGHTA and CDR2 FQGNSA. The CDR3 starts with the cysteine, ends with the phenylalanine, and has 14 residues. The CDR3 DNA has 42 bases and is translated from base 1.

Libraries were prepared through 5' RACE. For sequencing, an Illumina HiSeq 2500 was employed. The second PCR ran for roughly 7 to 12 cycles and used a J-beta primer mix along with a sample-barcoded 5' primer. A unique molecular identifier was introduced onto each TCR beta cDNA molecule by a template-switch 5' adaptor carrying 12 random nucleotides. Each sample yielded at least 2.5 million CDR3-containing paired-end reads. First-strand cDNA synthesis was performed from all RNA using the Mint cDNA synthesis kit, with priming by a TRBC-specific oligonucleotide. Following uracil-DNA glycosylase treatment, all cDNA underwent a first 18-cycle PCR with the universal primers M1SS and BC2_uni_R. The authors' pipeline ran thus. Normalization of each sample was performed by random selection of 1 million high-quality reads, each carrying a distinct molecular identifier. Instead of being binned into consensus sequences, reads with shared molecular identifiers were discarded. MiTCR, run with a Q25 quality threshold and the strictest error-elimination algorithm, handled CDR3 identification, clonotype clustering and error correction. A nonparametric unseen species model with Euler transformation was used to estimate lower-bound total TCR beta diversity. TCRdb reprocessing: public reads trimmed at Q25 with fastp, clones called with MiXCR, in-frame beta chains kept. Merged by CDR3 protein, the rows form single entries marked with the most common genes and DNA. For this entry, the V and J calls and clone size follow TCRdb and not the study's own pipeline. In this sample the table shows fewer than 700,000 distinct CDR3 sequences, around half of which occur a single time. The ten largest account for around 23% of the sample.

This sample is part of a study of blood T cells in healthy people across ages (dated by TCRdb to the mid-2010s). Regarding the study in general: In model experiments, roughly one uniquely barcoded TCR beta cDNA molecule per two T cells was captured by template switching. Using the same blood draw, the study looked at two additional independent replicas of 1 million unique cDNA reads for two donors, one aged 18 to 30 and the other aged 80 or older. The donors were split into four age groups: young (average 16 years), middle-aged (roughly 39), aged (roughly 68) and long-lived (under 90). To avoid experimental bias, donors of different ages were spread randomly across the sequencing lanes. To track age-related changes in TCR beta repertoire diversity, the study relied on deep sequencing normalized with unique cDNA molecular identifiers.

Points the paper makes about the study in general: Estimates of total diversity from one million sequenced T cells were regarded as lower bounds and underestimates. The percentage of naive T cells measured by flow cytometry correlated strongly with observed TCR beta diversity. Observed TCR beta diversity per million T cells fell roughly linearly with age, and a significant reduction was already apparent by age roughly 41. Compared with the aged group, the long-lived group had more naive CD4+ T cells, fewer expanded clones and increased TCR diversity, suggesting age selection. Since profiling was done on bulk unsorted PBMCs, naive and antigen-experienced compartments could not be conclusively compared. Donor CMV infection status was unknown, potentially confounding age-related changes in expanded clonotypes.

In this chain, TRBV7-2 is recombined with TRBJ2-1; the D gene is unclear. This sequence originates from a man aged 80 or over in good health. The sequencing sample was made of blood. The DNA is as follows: TGTGCCAGCAGCACTATCCATGGATCCAATGAGCAGTTCTTC. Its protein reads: CASSTIHGSNEQFF.